This T cell receptor (beta chain) was observed in a study of T cells in Graves' hyperthyroidism and ophthalmopathy. V lost 4 bases and J 2 bases, leaving 4 bases between the germline ends. The CDR3 runs 12 residues. CDR1 is LNHNV and CDR2 is YYDKDF in the germline V gene (reference sequence). From RNA transcripts, TCR beta CDR3 regions were amplified. Using the HTBI primer set, a first-round RT-PCR was run on the TCR CDR3. TCRdb passed the multiplex PCR reads through MiXCR, listing each CDR3 protein once. The data show roughly 240,000 distinct CDR3 sequences, around 15% seen once. In this sample, this clonotype turned up many times.

The rearrangement uses TRBV15 and TRBJ2-3; D is undetermined. This TCR came from a woman younger than 35 with Graves' ophthalmopathy. Sequenced sample: blood. This CDR3 is CATSINTDTQYF. CDR3 sequence (DNA): TGTGCCACCAGCATAAACACAGATACGCAGTATTTT.